Listed here are 23 T cell receptor beta chains from one sample, sequenced in a study of tumor-infiltrating lymphocytes in localized non-small cell lung cancer. Sequencing used immunoSEQ multiplex PCR; TCRdb keeps in-frame clones, though not all of them. The top ten hold around 5% of the sample, which has about 24,000 clones, roughly two thirds seen once. Sequenced sample: lung tumor tissue. The source is a human donor with non-small cell lung cancer.

Here the CDR3 DNA reads TGTGCCAGCAGTGAAGTCGACAGGGGGCCTACCCAGTACTTC. It is translated as CASSEVDRGPTQYF. The gene calls are TRBV6-1 and TRBJ2-5; 10 bases are a match to TRBD1. The CDR3 is 14 amino acids. The V gene end was trimmed by 1 base and the J gene end by 8 bases; junction bases not matched to a gene: 4. The germline V gene has CDR1 MNHNS and CDR2 SASEGT.

The CDR3 is CSVAGQSMNTEAFF. CDR3 bases: TGCAGCGTGGCCGGACAGTCTATGAACACTGAAGCTTTCTTT. The chain combines TRBV29-1 with TRBJ1-1; maybe TRBD1 (6 bases). Trimming took off 6 bases at V and 0 bases at J, with 14 bases between the two ends. The CDR3 extends over 14 amino acids. Germline CDR1 reads SQVTM; CDR2 reads ANQGSEA.

The rearrangement joins TRBV28 to TRBJ1-5; no reliable D call. This CDR3 has 14 amino acids. Germline V gene data show CDR1 as MDHEN and CDR2 as SYDVKM. V lost 3 bases and J 7 bases, leaving 13 bases between the germline ends. The CDR3, as DNA: TGTGCCAGCAGTTTTAGAGAGTACGCACAGCCCCAGCATTTT. Its protein product is CASSFREYAQPQHF.

This chain joins TRBV5-1 and TRBJ2-3, with 16 bases fitting TRBD2. Germline lookup yields CDR1 SGHRS and CDR2 YFSETQ. The CDR3 is 16 residues long. The junction had 6 bases not matched to a gene; V was cut back by 4 bases and J by 7 bases. For the CDR3, the DNA is TGCGCCAGCAGCGGGGGGACTAGCGGGAGGGCAAATACGCAGTATTTT. This translates into CASSGGTSGRANTQYF.

The V call is TRBV2, the J call TRBJ2-7; 9 bases line up with TRBD1. Trimming took 7 bases from V and 0 from J; bases not matched to a gene: 4. The germline V gene encodes CDR1 SNHLY and CDR2 FYNNEI. The CDR3 loop spans 14 amino acids. CDR3 amino acids: CASTGQGNSYEQYF. The CDR3 bases are TGTGCCAGCACCGGACAGGGGAACTCCTACGAGCAGTACTTC.

This clone was observed a few times. The chain employs TRBV12-5 and TRBJ1-1; tentative D call: TRBD1 (6 bases). This CDR3 comprises 12 residues. Germline CDR1 is LGHNT and CDR2 is FRNRAP. With 7 bases removed from V and 11 bases from J, the gap between germline ends came to 17 bases. CDR3 loop: CASAADSPGAFF. The CDR3 DNA reads as TGTGCTAGTGCCGCGGACAGCCCCGGGGCTTTCTTT.

V is TRBV21-1 and J is TRBJ2-1; the tabulated D call, TRBD2, remains unverified against the DNA. TRBV21-1 is marked as a pseudogene. This CDR3 spans 14 amino acids. As DNA, the CDR3 is TGTGCCAGCAGCAAGTGGGGGGTATTTGTTGAGCAGTTCTTC. Translated, it gives CASSKWGVFVEQFF.

The chain has TRBV6-1 and TRBJ2-3; D is undetermined. The CDR3 totals 13 residues. V was pared by 1 base and J by 2 bases, with 4 bases between. Germline lookup yields CDR1 MNHNS and CDR2 SASEGT. The CDR3 region is CASSEGSTDTQYF. The CDR3 DNA reads as TGTGCCAGCAGTGAAGGGTCCACAGATACGCAGTATTTT.

V and J are TRBV5-6 and TRBJ1-4; no clear D gene. CDR1 SGHDT and CDR2 YYEEEE come from the germline V gene. The CDR3 contains 14 residues. Between the trimmed V and J ends, which lost 5 bases and 8 bases, there was a span of 16 bases. The CDR3 DNA reads as TGTGCCAGCAGTTTTGAACGATCGTCGGAAAAACTGTTTTTT. This gives the protein CASSFERSSEKLFF.

This rearrangement joins TRBV4-2 to TRBJ1-1; D possibly corresponds to TRBD1 (6 bases). Germline V gives CDR1 LGHNA, CDR2 YNFKEQ. Trimming left V 0 bases short and J 7 bases short, with 9 bases between. This CDR3 contains 13 residues. This CDR3 is CASSQDVQGEAFF. Here the CDR3 DNA reads TGTGCCAGCAGCCAAGATGTACAGGGTGAAGCTTTCTTT.

This rearrangement joins TRBV5-1 to TRBJ2-1, with D unresolved. Trimming took off 0 bases at V and 9 bases at J, with 10 bases between the two ends. CDR1 is SGHRS and CDR2 is YFSETQ in the germline V gene. The CDR3 runs 13 residues. CDR3 residues: CASSLDPNGEQFF. The CDR3 DNA sequence: TGCGCCAGCAGCTTGGATCCGAATGGTGAGCAGTTCTTC.

The CDR3: CASKRDRVNEQFF. For the CDR3, the DNA is TGTGCCAGTAAAAGGGACAGGGTTAATGAGCAGTTCTTC. This chain uses TRBV2 with TRBJ2-1, with 9 bases fitting TRBD1. The germline V gene has CDR1 SNHLY and CDR2 FYNNEI. Trimming took 9 bases from V and 7 from J; bases not matched to a gene: 7. The CDR3 runs to 13 residues. The whole variable domain, filled in from reference TRBV2 and TRBJ2-1, reads EPEVTQTPSHQVTQMGQEVILRCVPISNHLYFYWYRQILGQKVEFLVSFYNNEISEKSEIFDDQFSVERPDGSNFTLKIRSTKLEDSAMYFCASKRDRVNEQFFGPGTRLTVL.

V usage is TRBV4-2 and J usage is TRBJ2-1; 7 bases are shared with TRBD2. J was trimmed by 2 bases and V by 0 bases; bases with no gene match: 4. CDR1 is LGHNA and CDR2 is YNFKEQ in the germline V gene. This CDR3 is 16 amino acids long. The DNA for the CDR3 is TGTGCCAGCAGCCAAGAAAGAGCGGGGACCTACAATGAGCAGTTCTTC. Translated: CASSQERAGTYNEQFF.

The chain joins TRBV5-8 to TRBJ2-7; no definite D call. The CDR3 has 13 residues. From germline, CDR1 is SGHTS and CDR2 YDEGEE. The germline V and J ends were trimmed by 3 bases and 4 bases, with 11 bases remaining between them. The CDR3 coding sequence is TGTGCCAGCAGCTACCCGGCAGAGTACGAGCAGTACTTC. Amino acid sequence: CASSYPAEYEQYF.

The J gene is TRBJ1-4, the V gene TRBV2, with D tentatively TRBD1 (6 bases). Trimming left V 4 bases short and J 8 bases short, with 11 bases between. This CDR3 has 13 amino acids. Germline values: CDR1 SNHLY, CDR2 FYNNEI. The CDR3 here is CASSGGAREKLFF. In nucleotides, the CDR3 is TGTGCCAGCAGTGGGGGGGCGCGGGAAAAACTGTTTTTT.

This clone appeared a single time. V gene TRBV15 combines with J gene TRBJ2-4, with 12 nucleotides matching TRBD2. The germline V gene has CDR1 LNHNV and CDR2 YYDKDF (reference sequence). The CDR3 runs to 18 residues. Unmatched junction bases numbered 11, after V lost 3 bases and J lost 5 bases. CDR3 residues: CATSRSLTSGGTQNIQYF. Here the CDR3 DNA reads TGTGCCACCAGCAGGTCCCTGACTAGCGGGGGCACCCAAAACATTCAGTACTTC.

This rearrangement joins TRBV29-1 to TRBJ1-1; 7 positions match TRBD1. The CDR3 loop spans 12 amino acids. With 4 bases clipped from V and 4 bases from J, the junction kept 3 bases outside the gene matches. From germline, CDR1 is SQVTM and CDR2 ANQGSEA. CDR3 nucleotides: TGCAGCGTTGGGGGGGACAGCACTGAAGCTTTCTTT. Amino acids: CSVGGDSTEAFF.

V and J are TRBV6-5 and TRBJ2-1; tentative D call: TRBD1 (5 bases). Between the trimmed V and J ends, which lost 6 bases and 0 bases, there was a span of 12 bases. Germline lookup yields CDR1 MNHEY and CDR2 SVGAGI. This CDR3 has 15 residues. The CDR3 here is CASSRQLSSYNEQFF. CDR3 nucleotide sequence: TGTGCCAGCAGCCGACAGCTGAGCTCCTACAATGAGCAGTTCTTC.

The chain carries TRBV5-1 and TRBJ2-7; TRBD1 agrees at 9 bases. Germline V gene lookup returns CDR1 SGHRS and CDR2 YFSETQ. The CDR3 extends over 13 amino acids. The V and J ends lost 4 bases and 6 bases, in that order; junction bases with no gene match: 5. CDR3 in DNA: TGCGCCAGCAGCATGGGACAGGGTGCCGAGCAGTACTTC. Amino acids: CASSMGQGAEQYF.

This clone occurred once. The V and J genes are TRBV28 and TRBJ2-7; D remains unclear. The V end lost 1 base, the J end lost 5 bases, and 6 bases lay between the germline ends. The CDR3 totals 12 residues. The germline gives CDR1 MDHEN, CDR2 SYDVKM. CDR3 coding DNA: TGTGCCAGCAGTTTATTAGGGAACGAGCAGTACTTC. This gives the protein CASSLLGNEQYF.

The chain employs TRBV5-1 and TRBJ1-1; D is unresolved. The CDR3 consists of 13 residues. Trimming took 4 bases from V and 0 from J, leaving 7 bases between them. Germline CDR1 reads SGHRS; CDR2 reads YFSETQ. The CDR3 DNA is TGCGCCAGCAGCCCCACTATGAACACTGAAGCTTTCTTT. Amino acid sequence: CASSPTMNTEAFF.

The chain carries TRBV20-1 and TRBJ2-1; D is perhaps TRBD2 (6 bases). Trimming shortened V by 6 bases and J by 7 bases, and 10 bases separated the two germline ends. This CDR3 comprises 11 residues. Per germline, CDR1 DFQATT and CDR2 SNEGSKA (reference sequence). CDR3 region: CSAPDYNEQFF. The CDR3 DNA follows: TGCAGTGCCCCGGACTATAATGAGCAGTTCTTC.

The V call is TRBV6-5, the J call TRBJ1-5, with D possibly being TRBD1 (5 bases). Germline-derived CDR1 and CDR2 are MNHEY and SVGAGI. Trimming pared 2 bases from V and 4 bases from J, leaving 12 bases between. The CDR3 is 15 residues long. The CDR3 DNA reads as TGTGCCAGCAGTTACGTGTGGGGACGGAATCAGCCCCAGCATTTT. It translates to CASSYVWGRNQPQHF.